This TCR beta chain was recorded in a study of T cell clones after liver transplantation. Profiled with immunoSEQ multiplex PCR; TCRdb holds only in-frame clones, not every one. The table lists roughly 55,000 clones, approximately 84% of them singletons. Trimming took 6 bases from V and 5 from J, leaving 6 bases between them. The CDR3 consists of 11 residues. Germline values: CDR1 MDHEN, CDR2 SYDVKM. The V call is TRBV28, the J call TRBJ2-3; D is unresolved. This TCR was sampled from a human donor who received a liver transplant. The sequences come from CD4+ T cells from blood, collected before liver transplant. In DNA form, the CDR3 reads TGTGCCAGCAGACAAGGAGATACGCAGTATTTT. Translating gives CASRQGDTQYF. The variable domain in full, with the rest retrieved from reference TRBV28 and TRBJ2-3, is DVKVTQSSRYLVKRTGEKVFLECVQDMDHENMFWYRQDPGLGLRLIYFSYDVKMKEKGDIPEGYSVSREKKERFSLILESASTNQTSMYLCASRQGDTQYFGPGTRLTVL.